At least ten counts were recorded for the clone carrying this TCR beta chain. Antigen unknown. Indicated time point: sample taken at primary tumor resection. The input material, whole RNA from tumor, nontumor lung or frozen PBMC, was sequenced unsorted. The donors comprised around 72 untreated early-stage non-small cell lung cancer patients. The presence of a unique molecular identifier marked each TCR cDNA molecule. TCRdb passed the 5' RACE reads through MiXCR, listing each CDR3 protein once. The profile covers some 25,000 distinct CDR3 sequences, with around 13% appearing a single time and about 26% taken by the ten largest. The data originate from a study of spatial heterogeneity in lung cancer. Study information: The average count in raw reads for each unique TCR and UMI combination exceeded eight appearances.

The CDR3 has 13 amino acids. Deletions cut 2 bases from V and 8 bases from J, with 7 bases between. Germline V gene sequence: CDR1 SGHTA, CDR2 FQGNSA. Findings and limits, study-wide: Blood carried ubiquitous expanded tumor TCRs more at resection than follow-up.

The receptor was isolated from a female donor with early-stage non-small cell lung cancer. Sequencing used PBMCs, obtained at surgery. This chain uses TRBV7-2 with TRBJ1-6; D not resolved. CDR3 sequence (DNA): TGTGCCAGCAGCTTAAGGGAGTATTCACCCCTCCACTTT. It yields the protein CASSLREYSPLHF.